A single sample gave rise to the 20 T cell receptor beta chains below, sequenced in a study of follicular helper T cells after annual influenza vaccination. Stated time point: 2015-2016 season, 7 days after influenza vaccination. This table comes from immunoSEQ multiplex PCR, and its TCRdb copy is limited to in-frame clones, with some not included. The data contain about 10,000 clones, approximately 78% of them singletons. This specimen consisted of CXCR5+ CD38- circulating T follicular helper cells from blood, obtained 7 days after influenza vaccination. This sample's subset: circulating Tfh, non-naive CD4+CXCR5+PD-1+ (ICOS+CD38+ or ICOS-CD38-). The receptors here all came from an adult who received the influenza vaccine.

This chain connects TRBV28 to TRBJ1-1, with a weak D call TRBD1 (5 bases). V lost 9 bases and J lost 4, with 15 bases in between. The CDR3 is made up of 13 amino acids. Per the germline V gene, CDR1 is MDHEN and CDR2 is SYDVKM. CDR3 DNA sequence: TGTGCCAGTATCCGGGACCTCCCCACTGAAGCTTTCTTT. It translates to CASIRDLPTEAFF.

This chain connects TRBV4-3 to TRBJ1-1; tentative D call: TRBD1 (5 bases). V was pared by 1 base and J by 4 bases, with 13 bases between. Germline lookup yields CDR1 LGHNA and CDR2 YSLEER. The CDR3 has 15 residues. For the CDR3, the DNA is TGCGCCAGCAGCCAAGGGGCAGGGCGGGCCACTGAAGCTTTCTTT. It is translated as CASSQGAGRATEAFF.

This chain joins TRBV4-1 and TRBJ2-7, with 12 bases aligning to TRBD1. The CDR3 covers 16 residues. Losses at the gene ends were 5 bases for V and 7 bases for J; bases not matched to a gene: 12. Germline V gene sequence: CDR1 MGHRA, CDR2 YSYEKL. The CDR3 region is CASSFDRGQGAQEQYF. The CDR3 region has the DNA TGCGCCAGCAGCTTTGATCGGGGACAGGGGGCGCAAGAGCAGTACTTC.

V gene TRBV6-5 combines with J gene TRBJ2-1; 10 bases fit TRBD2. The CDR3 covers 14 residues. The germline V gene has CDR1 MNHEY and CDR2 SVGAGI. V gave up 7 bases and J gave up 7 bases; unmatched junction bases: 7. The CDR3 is CASKPGLASNEQFF. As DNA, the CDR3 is TGTGCCAGCAAACCGGGACTAGCGTCAAATGAGCAGTTCTTC.

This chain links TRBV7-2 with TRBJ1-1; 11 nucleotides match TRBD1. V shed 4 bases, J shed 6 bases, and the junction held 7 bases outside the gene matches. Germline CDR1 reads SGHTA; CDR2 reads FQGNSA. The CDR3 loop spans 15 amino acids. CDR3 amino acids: CASSSGQGAFSEAFF. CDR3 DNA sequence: TGTGCCAGCAGCTCTGGACAGGGGGCTTTTTCTGAAGCTTTCTTT.

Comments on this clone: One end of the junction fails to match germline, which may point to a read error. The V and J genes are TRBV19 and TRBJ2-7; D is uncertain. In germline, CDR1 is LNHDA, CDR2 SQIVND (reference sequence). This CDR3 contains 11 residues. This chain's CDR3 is CASSLDTEQYF. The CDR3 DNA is TGTGCCAGTAGTTTAGACACCGAGCAGTACTTC.

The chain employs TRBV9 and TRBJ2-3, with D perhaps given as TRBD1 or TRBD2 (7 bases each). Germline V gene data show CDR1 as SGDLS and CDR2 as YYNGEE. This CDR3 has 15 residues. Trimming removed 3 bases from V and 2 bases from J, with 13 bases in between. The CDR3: CASSARGGDTDTQYF. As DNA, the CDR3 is TGTGCCAGCAGCGCCAGGGGGGGGGACACAGATACGCAGTATTTT. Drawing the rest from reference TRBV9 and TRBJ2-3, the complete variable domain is DSGVTQTPKHLITATGQRVTLRCSPRSGDLSVYWYQQSLDQGLQFLIQYYNGEERAKGNILERFSAQQFPDLHSELNLSSLELGDSALYFCASSARGGDTDTQYFGPGTRLTVL.

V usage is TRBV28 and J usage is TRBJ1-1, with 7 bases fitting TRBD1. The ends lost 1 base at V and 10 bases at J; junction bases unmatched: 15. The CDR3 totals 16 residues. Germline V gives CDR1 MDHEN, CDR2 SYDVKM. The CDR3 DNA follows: TGTGCCAGCAGTTTATCTCCTGACAGGGTGGGGTTCGGAGCTTTCTTT. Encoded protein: CASSLSPDRVGFGAFF. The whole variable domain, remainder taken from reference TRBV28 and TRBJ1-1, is DVKVTQSSRYLVKRTGEKVFLECVQDMDHENMFWYRQDPGLGLRLIYFSYDVKMKEKGDIPEGYSVSREKKERFSLILESASTNQTSMYLCASSLSPDRVGFGAFFGQGTRLTVV.

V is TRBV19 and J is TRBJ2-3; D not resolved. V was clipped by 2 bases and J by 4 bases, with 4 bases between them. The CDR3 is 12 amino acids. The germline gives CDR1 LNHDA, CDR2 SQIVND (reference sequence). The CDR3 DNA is TGTGCCAGTAGTATAAGGCCAGATACGCAGTATTTT. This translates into CASSIRPDTQYF.

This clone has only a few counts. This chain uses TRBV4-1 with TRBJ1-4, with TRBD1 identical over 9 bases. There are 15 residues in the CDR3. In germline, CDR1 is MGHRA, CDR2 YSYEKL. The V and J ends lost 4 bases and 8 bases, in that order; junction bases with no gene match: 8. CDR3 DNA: TGCGCCAGCAGCCGAGGGACAGGGCTACAAGAAAAACTGTTTTTT. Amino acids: CASSRGTGLQEKLFF.

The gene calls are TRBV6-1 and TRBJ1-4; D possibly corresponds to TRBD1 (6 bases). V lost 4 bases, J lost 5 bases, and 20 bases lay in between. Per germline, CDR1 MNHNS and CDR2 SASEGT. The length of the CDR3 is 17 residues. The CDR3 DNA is TGTGCCAGCAGTGGTCCTTCCTCAGGGGAATGGAATGAAAAACTGTTTTTT. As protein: CASSGPSSGEWNEKLFF.

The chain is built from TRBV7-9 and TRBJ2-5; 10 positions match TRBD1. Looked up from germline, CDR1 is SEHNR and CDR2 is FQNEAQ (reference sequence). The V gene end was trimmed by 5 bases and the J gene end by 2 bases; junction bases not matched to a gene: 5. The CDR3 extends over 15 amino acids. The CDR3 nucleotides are TGTGCCAGCAGCGCGCCGGGACAGGGGCAAGAGACCCAGTACTTC. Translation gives CASSAPGQGQETQYF.

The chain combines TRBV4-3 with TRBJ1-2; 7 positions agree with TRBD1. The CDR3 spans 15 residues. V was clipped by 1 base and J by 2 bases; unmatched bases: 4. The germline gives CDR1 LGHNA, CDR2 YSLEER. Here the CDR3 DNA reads TGCGCCAGCAGCCAAGTAAAGGGGGCGAACTATGGCTACACCTTC. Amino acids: CASSQVKGANYGYTF.

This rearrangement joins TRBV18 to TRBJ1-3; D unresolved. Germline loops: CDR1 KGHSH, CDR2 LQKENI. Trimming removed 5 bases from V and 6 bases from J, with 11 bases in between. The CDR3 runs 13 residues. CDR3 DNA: TGTGCCAGCTCAGAGGACCCGGAAAACACCATATATTTT. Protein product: CASSEDPENTIYF.

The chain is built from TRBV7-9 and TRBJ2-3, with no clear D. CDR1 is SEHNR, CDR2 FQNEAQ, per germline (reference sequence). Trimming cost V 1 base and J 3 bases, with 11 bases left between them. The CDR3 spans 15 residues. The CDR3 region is CASSLVPMWTDTQYF. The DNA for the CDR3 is TGTGCCAGCAGCTTAGTTCCCATGTGGACAGATACGCAGTATTTT.

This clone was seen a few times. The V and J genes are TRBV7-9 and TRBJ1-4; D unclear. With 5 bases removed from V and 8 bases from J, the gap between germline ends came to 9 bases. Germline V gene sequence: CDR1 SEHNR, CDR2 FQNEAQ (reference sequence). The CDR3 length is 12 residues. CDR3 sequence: CASSTRGEKLFF. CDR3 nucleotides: TGTGCCAGCAGCACAAGAGGGGAAAAACTGTTTTTT.

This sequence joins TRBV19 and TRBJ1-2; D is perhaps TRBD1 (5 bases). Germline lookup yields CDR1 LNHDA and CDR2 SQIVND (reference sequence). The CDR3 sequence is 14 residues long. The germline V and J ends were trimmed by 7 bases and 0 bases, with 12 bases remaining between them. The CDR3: CASTTRVTNYGYTF. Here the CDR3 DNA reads TGTGCCAGTACCACCAGGGTAACTAACTATGGCTACACCTTC.

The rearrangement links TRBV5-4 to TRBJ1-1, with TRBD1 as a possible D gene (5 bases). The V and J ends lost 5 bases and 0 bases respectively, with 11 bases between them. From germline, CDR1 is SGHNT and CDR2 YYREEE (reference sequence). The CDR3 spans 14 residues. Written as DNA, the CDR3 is TGTGCCAGCAGACGGGACGGGTTGAACACTGAAGCTTTCTTT. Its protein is CASRRDGLNTEAFF.

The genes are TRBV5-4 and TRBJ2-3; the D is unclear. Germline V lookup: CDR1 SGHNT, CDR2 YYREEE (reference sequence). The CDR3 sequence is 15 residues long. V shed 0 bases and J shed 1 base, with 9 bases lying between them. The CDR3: CASSLEASGTDTQYF. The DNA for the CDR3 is TGTGCCAGCAGCTTGGAAGCGAGCGGCACAGATACGCAGTATTTT.

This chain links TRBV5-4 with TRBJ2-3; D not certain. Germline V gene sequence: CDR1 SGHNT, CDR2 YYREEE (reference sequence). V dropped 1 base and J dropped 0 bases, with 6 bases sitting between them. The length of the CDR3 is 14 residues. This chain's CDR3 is CASSLKGSTDTQYF. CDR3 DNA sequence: TGTGCCAGCAGCTTGAAGGGTAGCACAGATACGCAGTATTTT.